The 26 T cell receptor beta chains reported below all come from one sample, sequenced in a study of blood T cell repertoires in COVID-19. Clones were sequenced by immunoSEQ multiplex PCR, and TCRdb holds only the in-frame ones, with some missing. Found here are 30,000 to 35,000 clones, 77% of them singletons; the top ten hold under 20%. Material for sequencing was peripheral blood. These receptors came from a human donor in a cohort sampled during active COVID-19.

This chain links TRBV19 with TRBJ2-7; 9 bases align to TRBD1. V dropped 6 bases and J dropped 3; count of bases not matched to a gene: 6. The CDR3 sequence is 14 residues long. CDR1 is LNHDA and CDR2 is SQIVND in the germline V gene (reference sequence). This CDR3 reads CASRPTGGGYEQYF. The CDR3 region has the DNA TGTGCCAGTAGACCCACAGGGGGCGGCTACGAGCAGTACTTC.

This clone came up once. The chain couples TRBV9 to TRBJ2-7, with TRBD1 matching 7 bases. Per germline, CDR1 SGDLS and CDR2 YYNGEE. The trim removed 4 bases at V and 0 bases at J, leaving 7 bases unmatched. There are 15 residues in the CDR3. The CDR3 region is CASSPRQGNSYEQYF. As DNA, the CDR3 is TGTGCCAGCAGCCCCAGACAGGGCAACTCCTACGAGCAGTACTTC.

The V and J genes are TRBV27 and TRBJ2-2; 7 nucleotides match TRBD2. V trimming: 3 bases; J trimming: 7 bases; junction bases outside the gene matches: 14. CDR3 length equals 17 residues. Germline CDR1 MNHEY, CDR2 SMNVEV (reference sequence). CDR3 sequence reads: CASSFGGRATGGGELFF. The CDR3 DNA reads TGTGCCAGCAGTTTTGGAGGGAGGGCCACGGGGGGCGGGGAGCTGTTTTTT.

This rearrangement joins TRBV7-9 to TRBJ2-1; 9 bases map to TRBD1. The junction had 10 bases not matched to a gene; V was cut back by 4 bases and J by 12 bases. This CDR3 comprises 14 residues. Germline CDR1 and CDR2: SEHNR and FQNEAQ (reference sequence). The DNA of the CDR3 is TGTGCCAGCAGCTCCCCGGGACAGGGAAAGGTGCAGTTCTTC. This codes for CASSSPGQGKVQFF.

This chain connects TRBV5-4 to TRBJ2-1; 9 bases align to TRBD2. In germline, CDR1 is SGHNT, CDR2 YYREEE (reference sequence). V lost 4 bases and J lost 10; bases outside the gene matches: 12. The CDR3 spans 15 residues. In DNA form, the CDR3 reads TGTGCCAGCAGCCCCCCCGCGGGAGGGCCTCAAGAGCAGTTCTTC. Its translation is CASSPPAGGPQEQFF.

In its sample, this clone was seen once. The chain recombines TRBV27 with TRBJ1-2; TRBD1 matches 8 bases. The junction had 9 bases not matched to a gene; V was cut back by 5 bases and J by 4 bases. Germline loops: CDR1 MNHEY, CDR2 SMNVEV (reference sequence). The CDR3 is 15 amino acids. This CDR3 reads CASSPRDRKGYGYTF. CDR3 nucleotide sequence: TGTGCCAGCAGTCCGCGGGACAGGAAGGGCTATGGCTACACCTTC.

The chain recombines TRBV5-1 with TRBJ2-2; 9 bases agree with TRBD1. Trimming at V came to 1 base and at J to 5 bases, leaving 6 bases not matched to a gene. This CDR3 is 16 amino acids long. Germline lookup yields CDR1 SGHRS and CDR2 YFSETQ. CDR3 in amino acids: CASSLSRTGVTGELFF. CDR3 nucleotides: TGCGCCAGCAGCTTGAGTAGGACAGGGGTGACCGGGGAGCTGTTTTTT.

This clone has at least ten counts. This chain connects TRBV28 to TRBJ1-4; 11 nucleotides align to TRBD1. Germline V lookup: CDR1 MDHEN, CDR2 SYDVKM. Germline trimming cut 3 bases from V and 7 bases from J; bases unmatched to any gene: 10. The CDR3 runs to 17 residues. CDR3 bases: TGTGCCAGCAGTTTTTTGGGACAGGGGGTGGGCGGTGAAAAACTGTTTTTT. Its translation is CASSFLGQGVGGEKLFF.

J is TRBJ1-4 and V is TRBV7-9; 10 nucleotides line up with TRBD1. J gave up 6 bases and V 3 bases, and 7 bases lay outside the gene matches. Germline lookup yields CDR1 SEHNR and CDR2 FQNEAQ (reference sequence). The CDR3 totals 16 residues. This CDR3 is CASSFKGTGVDEKLFF. The CDR3 DNA reads as TGTGCCAGCAGCTTTAAAGGGACAGGGGTTGATGAAAAACTGTTTTTT.

This clone occurred a few times. The V gene is TRBV6-5, the J gene TRBJ1-1, with no clear D. Germline V lookup: CDR1 MNHEY, CDR2 SVGAGI. This CDR3 is built from 12 residues. V was shortened by 7 bases and J by 4 bases, with 10 bases between the two germline ends. CDR3 sequence reads: CASIVGVTEAFF. The CDR3 DNA follows: TGTGCCAGCATCGTGGGCGTCACTGAAGCTTTCTTT.

This clone was found a few times. This sample includes further DNA sequences coding for the same CDR3. The chain uses TRBV7-2 and TRBJ1-5; D remains unclear. CDR1 SGHTA and CDR2 FQGNSA come from the germline V gene. CDR3 length: 14 amino acids. The germline V and J ends were trimmed by 5 bases and 2 bases, with 10 bases remaining between them. As DNA, the CDR3 is TGTGCCAGCAGCCCGACCGGGGGCAATCAGCCCCAGCATTTT. Translated, it gives CASSPTGGNQPQHF. Combining the CDR3 with reference TRBV7-2 and TRBJ1-5 gives the whole variable domain GAGVSQSPSNKVTEKGKDVELRCDPISGHTALYWYRQSLGQGLEFLIYFQGNSAPDKSGLPSDRFSAERTGGSVSTLTIQRTQQEDSAVYLCASSPTGGNQPQHFGDGTRLSIL.

This chain connects TRBV13 to TRBJ1-4; weak D call: TRBD1 (5 bases). Trimming took 4 bases from V and 7 from J, leaving 13 bases between them. Germline V lookup: CDR1 PRHDT, CDR2 FYEKMQ (reference sequence). The length of the CDR3 is 14 residues. The CDR3 DNA sequence: TGTGCCAGCAGCTACAGGAGCCAGGTTGAAAAACTGTTTTTT. Its translation is CASSYRSQVEKLFF.

The chain carries TRBV2 and TRBJ1-6; TRBD1 might be the D (5 bases). CDR1 is SNHLY, CDR2 FYNNEI, per germline. Trimming removed 6 bases from V and 7 bases from J, with 16 bases in between. The length of the CDR3 is 15 residues. The chain's CDR3 is CASRESDSMNSPLHF. The DNA for the CDR3 is TGTGCCAGCAGGGAGTCCGACAGTATGAATTCACCCCTCCACTTT.

This clone was found once. The chain couples TRBV5-1 to TRBJ2-5; D might be TRBD2 (5 bases). CDR1 SGHRS and CDR2 YFSETQ come from the germline V gene. The V end was cut by 6 bases, the J end by 2 bases, with 17 bases between. This CDR3 region has 15 residues. This CDR3 reads CASKLGAVAQETQYF. The CDR3 bases are TGCGCCAGCAAATTGGGAGCGGTGGCGCAAGAGACCCAGTACTTC.

The V and J genes are TRBV5-1 and TRBJ1-5; 7 bases map to TRBD1. The ends lost 9 bases at V and 4 bases at J; junction bases unmatched: 10. CDR1 is SGHRS, CDR2 YFSETQ, per germline. CDR3 size: 14 residues. In DNA, the CDR3 is TGCGCCACACAGGAGGACAGGAGAAATCAGCCCCAGCATTTT. Amino acids: CATQEDRRNQPQHF.

V is TRBV4-3 and J is TRBJ1-2; 11 nucleotides align to TRBD1. CDR1 LGHNA and CDR2 YSLEER come from the germline V gene. V lost 1 base to trimming and J lost 7 bases; unmatched junction nucleotides: 5. The length of the CDR3 is 15 residues. This CDR3 reads CASSQVGTGGSGYTF. DNA of the CDR3: TGCGCCAGCAGCCAAGTAGGGACAGGGGGGTCTGGCTACACCTTC.

The rearrangement links TRBV19 to TRBJ1-2, with D possibly matching TRBD1 (6 bases). Germline lookup yields CDR1 LNHDA and CDR2 SQIVND (reference sequence). The CDR3 extends over 13 amino acids. Trimming shortened V by 6 bases and J by 4 bases, and 12 bases separated the two germline ends. The CDR3 spells CASRRQEVYGYTF. The CDR3 nucleotides read TGTGCCAGTAGGCGACAGGAGGTCTATGGCTACACCTTC.

This chain uses TRBV27 with TRBJ2-7, with 8 positions matching TRBD1. Per the germline V gene, CDR1 is MNHEY and CDR2 is SMNVEV (reference sequence). The CDR3 loop spans 15 amino acids. After removal of 10 bases from V and 2 bases from J, the junction contained 13 bases not matched to a gene. Here the CDR3 DNA reads TGTGCCACCGCCCACTCAGGGGGCGGGACCTACGAGCAGTACTTC. It is translated as CATAHSGGGTYEQYF.

The V and J genes are TRBV2 and TRBJ1-6; TRBD1 is a possible D gene (6 bases). The CDR3 runs 16 residues. Germline CDR1 reads SNHLY; CDR2 reads FYNNEI. Trimming took off 5 bases at V and 7 bases at J, with 18 bases between the two ends. This CDR3 reads CASSILWDISNSPLHF. The CDR3 coding sequence is TGTGCCAGCAGTATTTTATGGGACATTAGCAATTCACCCCTCCACTTT.

The chain uses TRBV7-6 and TRBJ2-7; D might be TRBD2 (7 bases). V dropped 2 bases and J dropped 5 bases, with 16 bases sitting between them. CDR3 length equals 15 residues. Per the germline V gene, CDR1 is SGHVS and CDR2 is FNYEAQ. The DNA of the CDR3 is TGTGCCAGCAGCTTAATAGGGGGGGGCATGGACGAGCAGTACTTC. Encoded protein: CASSLIGGGMDEQYF.

A single count supports this clone. The gene calls are TRBV27 and TRBJ2-3; TRBD1 agrees at 8 bases. CDR1 MNHEY and CDR2 SMNVEV come from the germline V gene (reference sequence). CDR3 size: 16 residues. The ends lost 4 bases at V and 2 bases at J; junction bases unmatched: 8. As DNA, the CDR3 is TGTGCCAGCAGTTCGCCGGGACAGGATTACACAGATACGCAGTATTTT. It is translated as CASSSPGQDYTDTQYF.

The chain combines TRBV20-1 with TRBJ2-7; 7 bases fit TRBD2. The CDR3 contains 13 residues. Unmatched junction bases numbered 12, after V lost 6 bases and J lost 7 bases. The germline V gene encodes CDR1 DFQATT and CDR2 SNEGSKA (reference sequence). Here the CDR3 DNA reads TGCAGTGCGAGTCAGGGCGGGAGTGGGGAGCAGTACTTC. Amino acid sequence: CSASQGGSGEQYF.

The chain links TRBV6-5 to TRBJ1-2; 7 bases line up with TRBD1. Germline CDR1 is MNHEY and CDR2 is SVGAGI. The CDR3 length is 13 residues. With 2 bases clipped from V and 8 bases from J, the junction kept 5 bases outside the gene matches. CDR3 sequence (DNA): TGTGCCAGCAGTTACCGGGACAGAGTCGGCTACACCTTC. Protein product: CASSYRDRVGYTF.

This clone came up a few times. The genes are TRBV27 and TRBJ1-5, with 7 bases lining up with TRBD1. The germline CDR1 and CDR2 sequences are MNHEY and SMNVEV (reference sequence). Trimming removed 5 bases from V and 2 bases from J; junction bases left unmatched: 6. The CDR3 length is 15 residues. The CDR3 here is CASSLTGVGNQPQHF. As DNA, the CDR3 is TGTGCCAGCAGTCTTACAGGGGTTGGCAATCAGCCCCAGCATTTT.

This clone was observed a single time. V gene TRBV28 combines with J gene TRBJ2-3; possibly TRBD2 for D (6 bases). V lost 6 bases and J 7 bases, leaving 17 bases between the germline ends. The CDR3 sequence is 14 residues long. Germline values: CDR1 MDHEN, CDR2 SYDVKM. The CDR3 region has the DNA TGTGCCAGCAGGGGTAGCGGACCCCCTCATACGCAGTATTTT. It codes for CASRGSGPPHTQYF.

The rearrangement links TRBV7-7 to TRBJ2-1; TRBD1 aligns across 9 bases. Germline values: CDR1 SSHAT, CDR2 FNYEAQ (reference sequence). With V trimmed by 4 bases and J by 6 bases, 4 bases remained unmatched. This CDR3 has 14 residues. In DNA, the CDR3 is TGTGCCAGCAGCTCGGGACAGGGTCTCAATGAGCAGTTCTTC. Residues: CASSSGQGLNEQFF.